This T cell receptor beta chain was sequenced during a study of post-analysis software for immune sequencing data. TCR beta cDNA libraries included unique molecular identifiers. MiXCR, run by TCRdb on the PCR reads, gives a single entry per CDR3 protein. The table lists roughly 670,000 distinct CDR3 sequences, 55% to 70% of them singletons, with about 11% in the top ten. Whole-study findings and limits: Patients carried a few TRBV segments more frequently than controls did, and TRBV5-6, TRBV5-1 and TRBV20-1 were among them.

This clonotype was counted only a few times. Its antigen is not known. CDR3 length equals 16 residues. After removal of 2 bases from V and 6 bases from J, the junction contained 5 bases not matched to a gene. Germline V gene lookup returns CDR1 MNHEY and CDR2 SMNVEV (reference sequence). Sequencing was carried out using blood. The chain joins TRBV27 to TRBJ2-3; 13 nucleotides agree with TRBD2. This receptor was identified in a girl aged 2 to 10 with multiple sclerosis. CDR3 DNA: TGTGCCAGCAGTTTAGGGACTAGCGGGATGGGTGATACGCAGTATTTT. Translation: CASSLGTSGMGDTQYF.